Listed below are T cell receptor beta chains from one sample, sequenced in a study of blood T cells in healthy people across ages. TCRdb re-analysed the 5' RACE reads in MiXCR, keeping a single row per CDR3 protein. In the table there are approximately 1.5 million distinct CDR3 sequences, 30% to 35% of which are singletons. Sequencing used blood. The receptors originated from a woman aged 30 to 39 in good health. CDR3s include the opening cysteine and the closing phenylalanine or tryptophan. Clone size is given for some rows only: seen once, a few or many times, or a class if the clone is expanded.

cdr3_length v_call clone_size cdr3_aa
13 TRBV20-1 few CSARGSLNYGYTF
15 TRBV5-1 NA CASSWRSSSYNEQFF
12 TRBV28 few CASGETDYEQYF
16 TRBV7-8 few CASSPRGSGQYNEQFF
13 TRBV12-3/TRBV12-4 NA CASSLTRNNEQFF
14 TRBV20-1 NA CSASRDRASEKLFF
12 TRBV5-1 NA CASSDGPEELFF
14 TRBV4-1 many CASSRALGSNGYTF
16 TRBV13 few CASSSLDALEGETQYF
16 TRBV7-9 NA CASTPPGTGGSIEQYF